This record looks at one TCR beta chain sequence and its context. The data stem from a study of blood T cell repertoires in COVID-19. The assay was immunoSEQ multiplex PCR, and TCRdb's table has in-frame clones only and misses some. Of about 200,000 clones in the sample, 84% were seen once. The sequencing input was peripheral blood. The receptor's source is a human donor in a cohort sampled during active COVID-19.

This chain's CDR3 is CASSHRQGPSYSNQPQHF. CDR3 nucleotides: TGTGCCAGCAGCCACAGACAGGGCCCCTCTTATAGCAATCAGCCCCAGCATTTT. The chain joins TRBV7-2 to TRBJ1-5; 7 bases match TRBD1. Germline CDR1 SGHTA, CDR2 FQGNSA. The CDR3 consists of 18 residues. Trimming took 5 bases from V and 0 from J; bases not matched to a gene: 13.